This TCR beta chain was obtained from a study of vaccination and CD4 T cells after COVID-19 (dated 2022 in TCRdb). About the investigation overall: SARS-CoV-2 positivity had been established in the convalescent patients by nasal swab PCR, and mild disease was recorded in roughly 10 of these patients and severe disease in one. The convalescent cohort comprised six males and four females, including two Hispanic individuals, seven Caucasians, two Asians and one multiracial person. Each participant got two doses of either the Pfizer-BioNTech BNT162b2 vaccine (n=8) or the Moderna mRNA-1273 vaccine (n=2). Post-COVID blood samples from convalescent patients were collected a median of roughly 100 days after diagnosis, with a range of 35 to 161 days. Post-vaccine blood samples were obtained a median of around 74 days after the second vaccine dose, with a range of about 12 to 241 days. For stimulating the cultures, overlapping spike peptide pools were used, derived from SARS-CoV-2 as well as from the common cold coronaviruses HCoV-NL63, HCoV-OC43 and HCoV-229E. Control cultures used a CEFX viral epitope pool as positive control, an HIV-1 Nef peptide pool as negative control, or no peptide. The spike-specific CD4+ TCR repertoire was compared before and after mRNA vaccination in ten to eleven COVID-19 convalescent patients and several infection-naive healthy vaccine recipients.

The sample's treatment or condition label is to be understood as: roughly 10-day PBMC culture with coronavirus spike peptide pools or control peptides (ViraFEST assay). The study used the ViraFEST assay, which expanded antigen-specific T cells with peptide pools and then identified expanded clonotypes by TCR sequencing. Positive SARS-CoV-2 PCR tests in the convalescent patients dated from March to December 2020, before Alpha, Beta and Delta variants emerged in the United States. About 2 million PBMCs per well were cultured in IMDM with roughly 5% human AB serum and approximately 9.1 IU/ml IL-2, plus 10 ug/ml peptide pools. On days 3 and 7, half of the culture medium was replaced with fresh IL-2-containing medium. Once the cells had been in culture for about 10 days, the EasySep CD4+ T cell isolation kit was used to isolate CD4+ T cells by negative selection. Ficoll-Paque Plus gradient centrifugation was used to isolate PBMCs from whole blood, and the isolated PBMCs were then either used fresh or cryopreserved at -140C. In general, triplicate wells were set up for every culture condition.

Findings and caveats that apply to the study as a whole: The study included relatively few convalescent patients and did not analyze early timepoints after natural infection. In convalescent patients, a median 86.3% of post-vaccine SARS-CoV-2-reactive clones were detected only after vaccination, and vaccine-specific priming was suggested by this finding. In convalescent patients, nearly all vaccine-specific clones (304 of 307) were found to be mono-reactive for SARS-CoV-2 spike rather than cross-reactive with common cold coronaviruses. The median count of SARS-CoV-2-reactive clonotypes went up from 20 to 25 after infection to roughly 38 after vaccination, although the change was not significant.

In the case of this clonotype: Its target antigen remains unknown. Base-call qualities are not available, and no considerably larger clone is one nucleotide away.

Measured from the cysteine to the phenylalanine, the CDR3 is 16 residues long. Only the CDR3 portion is preserved as DNA: 48 bases, with reading frame beginning at the first base. Relative to germline, V is 7 bases shorter and J is 5 bases shorter, with 23 bases between their ends. Based on the germline V gene, the CDR1 and CDR2 sequences are MNHEY and SVGEGT. The library was obtained by PCR. TCR sequencing of DNA from cultured CD4+ T cells used the Oncomine TCR Beta short-read assay at the Johns Hopkins FTIC core. The QIAamp micro DNA kit was used to extract genomic DNA from the cultured CD4+ T cells. Oncomine TCR Beta libraries made from cultured CD4+ T cells were pooled using unique dual indexes and sequenced on an Illumina iSeq 100. The original pipeline was this. Non-productive sequences were removed, and CDR3s not starting with C, not ending with F or W, or shorter than 7 amino acids were discarded. The MANAFEST web application identified antigen-specific clonotypes by comparing peptide-stimulated wells against reference wells and other culture wells. An FDR below 0.05, an odds ratio above 5, and a productive frequency above 0.1% in at least two of three replicate wells were required for clones to be considered positive. A clonotype counted as cross-reactive if it showed significant expansion both in the SARS-CoV-2 spike wells and in at least one common cold coronavirus spike condition. Similarity between CDR3 sequences was evaluated in R version 3.6.1 using Levenshtein distances (stringdist) and unrooted phylogenetic trees (ape). TCRdb took the public reads, trimmed them with fastp at Q25, ran MiXCR for clone calling and kept in-frame beta chains. Identical CDR3 proteins give one entry, which carries the most common genes and DNA. The V and J calls were determined by TCRdb, not by the authors. This sample holds 12,000 or so distinct CDR3 sequences; about 75% were observed only once. 9% to 12% of the sample comes from the top ten.

The receptor chain draws on TRBV6-2 or TRBV6-3 and TRBJ1-1; a confident D gene designation cannot be given. The sequenced material came from CD4+ T cells from blood, cultured in vitro. This TCR was sampled from a human donor who had recovered from COVID-19. The nucleotide sequence is given as TGTGCCAGCAATCGAACCCCGACAAGGCGCGGGACTGAAGCTTTCTTT. Translated, it gives CASNRTPTRRGTEAFF.